These 24 T cell receptor beta chains originate from one sample sequenced in a study of cytomegalovirus exposure and HLA in healthy donors (dated by TCRdb to 2017 to 2019). Receptor libraries were prepared by the immunoSEQ multiplex PCR assay. TCRdb took this table from immuneACCESS and kept in-frame rearrangements with V and J called. Such tables lack part of the clones; where checked against another copy, unresolved V genes explain under half of the gap, and the rest is unexplained. The sample table lists 110,000 or so clones, about 82% of them with a count of one. The ten largest make up 4% to 6% of the sample. Specimen: PBMCs. These receptors came from a man aged 18 to 35 in good health and CMV-seronegative.

The CDR3 is CASSVGGLAGYNEQFF. The DNA of the CDR3 is TGTGCCAGCAGCGTAGGGGGACTAGCGGGATACAATGAGCAGTTCTTC. The chain is built from TRBV9 and TRBJ2-1; the match to TRBD2 covers 13 bases. The CDR3 covers 16 residues. V dropped 0 bases and J dropped 4; count of bases not matched to a gene: 1. The germline V gene encodes CDR1 SGDLS and CDR2 YYNGEE.

This clone was recorded once. The rearrangement joins TRBV7-2 to TRBJ2-3; 12 bases are a match to TRBD2. This CDR3 is 16 amino acids long. Trimming took 4 bases from V and 3 from J; bases not matched to a gene: 5. The germline V gene encodes CDR1 SGHTA and CDR2 FQGNSA. CDR3 sequence reads: CASSSSGGAGTDTQYF. The CDR3 region has the DNA TGTGCCAGCAGCTCTAGCGGGGGGGCCGGTACAGATACGCAGTATTTT.

The CDR3 nucleotides read TGTGCCAGCACCGAGGGCCAAGCTTACAATGAGCAGTTCTTC. It encodes CASTEGQAYNEQFF. The chain recombines TRBV2 with TRBJ2-1, with a tentative D call TRBD2 (5 bases). CDR3 size: 14 residues. Looked up from germline, CDR1 is SNHLY and CDR2 is FYNNEI. V lost 7 bases and J 4 bases, leaving 14 bases between the germline ends.

This rearrangement joins TRBV6-5 to TRBJ1-2; perhaps TRBD1 as D (5 bases). The CDR3 covers 14 residues. The germline V gene encodes CDR1 MNHEY and CDR2 SVGAGI. V shed 2 bases and J shed 5 bases, with 12 bases lying between them. CDR3 DNA: TGTGCCAGCAGTTACACGCAGGGATCGTATGGCTACACCTTC. Encoded protein: CASSYTQGSYGYTF.

CDR3: CASSLFPGQGIVNEQFF. The CDR3 DNA sequence: TGCGCCAGCAGCTTGTTCCCCGGACAGGGGATTGTAAATGAGCAGTTCTTC. The gene calls are TRBV5-1 and TRBJ2-1, with 9 bases matching TRBD1. Trimming took 1 base from V and 7 from J; bases not matched to a gene: 12. The length of the CDR3 is 17 residues. The germline V gene encodes CDR1 SGHRS and CDR2 YFSETQ. The whole variable domain, remainder taken from reference TRBV5-1 and TRBJ2-1, is KAGVTQTPRYLIKTRGQQVTLSCSPISGHRSVSWYQQTPGQGLQFLFEYFSETQRNKGNFPGRFSGRQFSNSRSEMNVSTLELGDSALYLCASSLFPGQGIVNEQFFGPGTRLTVL.

This clone showed up just a few times. The DNA for the CDR3 is TGCGCCAGCAGCCTCCTCCTGGGACAGCTTATGAGGGGCTACACCTTC. Protein: CASSLLLGQLMRGYTF. The rearrangement uses TRBV4-1 and TRBJ1-2; the match to TRBD1 covers 7 bases. Per the germline V gene, CDR1 is MGHRA and CDR2 is YSYEKL. CDR3 length: 16 amino acids. Germline trimming cut 4 bases from V and 8 bases from J; bases unmatched to any gene: 16.

The CDR3 spells CASSEWGQGTEAFF. The DNA of the CDR3 is TGTGCCAGCAGTGAATGGGGACAAGGGACTGAAGCTTTCTTT. The J gene is TRBJ1-1, the V gene TRBV6-1; weak D call: TRBD1 (6 bases). The CDR3 is 14 residues long. Germline CDR1 MNHNS, CDR2 SASEGT. Between the trimmed V and J ends, which lost 2 bases and 5 bases, there was a span of 12 bases.

The rearrangement uses TRBV5-1 and TRBJ1-2, with 12 bases fitting TRBD1. Germline V gene lookup returns CDR1 SGHRS and CDR2 YFSETQ. This CDR3 is 14 amino acids long. The V segment lost 4 bases and the J segment 8 bases; nucleotides outside the gene matches: 6. In DNA form, the CDR3 reads TGCGCCAGCAGCGCGGGACAGGGGGCCGGCGGCTACACCTTC. Its protein is CASSAGQGAGGYTF.

The chain couples TRBV27 to TRBJ2-5, with 12 bases aligning to TRBD2. This CDR3 has 16 residues. The V and J ends lost 2 bases and 5 bases, in that order; junction bases with no gene match: 6. CDR1 MNHEY and CDR2 SMNVEV come from the germline V gene (reference sequence). The CDR3 DNA reads as TGTGCCAGCAGTTTACTGCTAGCGGGGGGGCGGGAGACCCAGTACTTC. This codes for CASSLLLAGGRETQYF.

The rearrangement uses TRBV14 and TRBJ2-2; 11 bases line up with TRBD2. Germline trimming cut 4 bases from V and 4 bases from J; bases unmatched to any gene: 5. The germline V gene has CDR1 SGHDN and CDR2 FVKESK. This CDR3 has 16 residues. The CDR3 sequence: CASSPRLAGPTGELFF. DNA for the CDR3: TGTGCCAGCAGCCCCAGACTAGCGGGACCCACCGGGGAGCTGTTTTTT.

V is TRBV30 and J is TRBJ2-1, with 12 nucleotides matching TRBD2. After removal of 3 bases from V and 2 bases from J, the junction contained 11 bases not matched to a gene. The germline CDR1 and CDR2 sequences are GTSNPN and SVGIG (reference sequence). The CDR3 consists of 18 residues. The CDR3: CAWRQQGASGRAYNEQFF. The CDR3 DNA is TGTGCCTGGAGGCAACAGGGGGCTAGCGGGAGGGCCTACAATGAGCAGTTCTTC.

The chain combines TRBV7-2 with TRBJ2-3; 8 bases are a match to TRBD2. Unmatched junction bases numbered 11, after V lost 5 bases and J lost 4 bases. Germline V CDR1 and CDR2: SGHTA, FQGNSA. CDR3 size: 16 residues. The CDR3 DNA reads TGTGCCAGCAGCCGAACTCCAGCAGCGGGAGCAGATACGCAGTATTTT. Translation: CASSRTPAAGADTQYF.

The gene calls are TRBV2 and TRBJ1-6; 7 positions match TRBD1. Germline-derived CDR1 and CDR2 are SNHLY and FYNNEI. Unmatched junction bases numbered 15, after V lost 6 bases and J lost 10 bases. This CDR3 has 16 residues. CDR3 amino acids: CASSHTRQGGRSPLHF. As DNA, the CDR3 is TGTGCCAGCAGCCACACCCGACAGGGCGGGAGGTCACCCCTCCACTTT.

A few counts support this clone. The chain uses TRBV10-3 and TRBJ2-4; D is perhaps TRBD2 (5 bases). Trimming left V 2 bases short and J 2 bases short, with 13 bases between. This CDR3 has 16 amino acids. Germline assignment: CDR1 ENHRY and CDR2 SYGVKD. This CDR3 is CAISELARGTKNIQYF. DNA for the CDR3: TGTGCCATCAGTGAGCTTGCCCGGGGAACCAAAAACATTCAGTACTTC.

The chain combines TRBV2 with TRBJ2-7, with TRBD1 matching 9 bases. The J segment lost 6 bases and the V segment lost 3 bases, leaving 3 bases of the junction unmatched. This CDR3 region has 13 residues. In germline, CDR1 is SNHLY, CDR2 FYNNEI. The CDR3 region has the DNA TGTGCCAGCAGTGAGGGACAGGGTACCGAGCAGTACTTC. It codes for CASSEGQGTEQYF.

This rearrangement joins TRBV7-8 to TRBJ2-7; 9 nucleotides line up with TRBD2. This CDR3 is built from 16 residues. Trimming took 3 bases from V and 2 from J; bases not matched to a gene: 8. Germline lookup yields CDR1 SGHVS and CDR2 FQNEAQ. CDR3 in DNA: TGTGCCAGCAGCTTCGGCGGGACTAGCAAAGCCTACGAGCAGTACTTC. This translates into CASSFGGTSKAYEQYF.

The rearrangement links TRBV6-5 to TRBJ2-1; 14 bases match TRBD2. V lost 6 bases, J lost 9 bases, and 7 bases stayed unmatched. The CDR3 loop spans 15 amino acids. Germline-derived CDR1 and CDR2 are MNHEY and SVGAGI. Written as DNA, the CDR3 is TGTGCCAGCAGCCCCGGGACTAGCGGGAGCGGTGAGCAGTTCTTC. Translated, it gives CASSPGTSGSGEQFF.

J is TRBJ2-7 and V is TRBV28, with D unresolved. V was shortened by 4 bases and J by 3 bases, with 4 bases between the two germline ends. The CDR3 extends over 11 amino acids. The germline gives CDR1 MDHEN, CDR2 SYDVKM. This chain's CDR3 is CASSSVYEQYF. Written as DNA, the CDR3 is TGTGCCAGCAGTTCAGTCTACGAGCAGTACTTC.

The chain is built from TRBV6-6 and TRBJ1-1; maybe TRBD1 (6 bases). V lost 6 bases to trimming and J lost 8 bases, with 16 bases between them. Germline lookup yields CDR1 MNHNY and CDR2 SVGAGI (reference sequence). The CDR3 has 13 residues. The CDR3 bases are TGTGCCAGCAGATCTTTGGACAGAGTAGAAGCTTTCTTT. This gives the protein CASRSLDRVEAFF.

This clone has only one observation. The gene calls are TRBV30 and TRBJ1-4; perhaps TRBD1 as D (6 bases). CDR3 size: 14 residues. Trimming took 5 bases from V and 1 from J, leaving 11 bases between them. CDR1 and CDR2 from the germline V gene are GTSNPN and SVGIG (reference sequence). For the CDR3, the DNA is TGTGCCTGGGGAAGGGGGGGAACTAATGAAAAACTGTTTTTT. This encodes CAWGRGGTNEKLFF.

The V and J genes are TRBV5-4 and TRBJ2-1, with D perhaps TRBD1 (6 bases). CDR3 length: 15 amino acids. The germline gives CDR1 SGHNT, CDR2 YYREEE (reference sequence). Trimming removed 1 base at V and 0 bases at J, with 8 bases between. As DNA, the CDR3 is TGTGCCAGCAGCTTGCTGGGGGCCTCCTACAATGAGCAGTTCTTC. Translating gives CASSLLGASYNEQFF.

The chain employs TRBV27 and TRBJ1-2; 7 bases map to TRBD1. V was pared by 8 bases and J by 6 bases, with 9 bases of the junction left unmatched. The germline V gene has CDR1 MNHEY and CDR2 SMNVEV (reference sequence). The CDR3 spans 13 residues. The CDR3, as DNA: TGTGCCAGCTCGGACAGGAAAGTCAATGGCTACACCTTC. This codes for CASSDRKVNGYTF.

The rearrangement links TRBV5-1 to TRBJ2-5; possibly TRBD1 for D (6 bases). Germline CDR1 is SGHRS and CDR2 is YFSETQ. The V end was cut by 1 base, the J end by 5 bases, with 9 bases between. The CDR3 covers 13 residues. Written as DNA, the CDR3 is TGCGCCAGCAGCTTGAGGCAGGGGGAGACCCAGTACTTC. Translating it yields CASSLRQGETQYF.

This clone was found once. The chain combines TRBV7-9 with TRBJ1-1; possibly TRBD1 for D (6 bases). Germline V gene sequence: CDR1 SEHNR, CDR2 FQNEAQ (reference sequence). Trimming removed 1 base from V and 8 bases from J, with 11 bases in between. This CDR3 comprises 13 residues. CDR3 nucleotide sequence: TGTGCCAGCAGCTTAGACTTGGACAGCGAAGCTTTCTTT. This codes for CASSLDLDSEAFF.